This TCR beta chain is from a study of cytomegalovirus exposure and HLA in healthy donors. The assay was immunoSEQ multiplex PCR, and TCRdb's table has in-frame clones only and misses some. This table holds about 65,000 clones, around 90% found once. Sequencing used PBMCs. The clonotype was recovered from a woman in her late teens or twenties in good health and CMV-seronegative.

CDR3 loop: CASSGQGGQPQHF. The CDR3 DNA reads as TGTGCCAGCAGTGGACAGGGGGGCCAGCCCCAGCATTTT. V is TRBV27 and J is TRBJ1-5; TRBD1 matches at 10 bases. V shed 5 bases, J shed 7 bases, and the junction held 2 bases outside the gene matches. The germline CDR1 and CDR2 sequences are MNHEY and SMNVEV (reference sequence). The CDR3 length is 13 residues.